The 22 T cell receptor beta chains below all came from one sample that was sequenced in a study of T cell responses to AZD1222 COVID-19 vaccine. Libraries were prepared by immunoSEQ multiplex PCR; TCRdb keeps only in-frame clonotypes and omits some of them. The table records 150,000 to 200,000 clones, about 89% of them present only once. Here the sequenced sample was peripheral blood, taken on day 0 of AZD1222 vaccination. These receptors all stem from an adult in good health.

In its sample, this clone was seen a few times. The chain carries TRBV5-1 and TRBJ2-7; D ambiguous. CDR3 length: 12 residues. V lost 0 bases, J lost 3 bases, and 4 bases lay in between. Germline V lookup: CDR1 SGHRS, CDR2 YFSETQ. CDR3 nucleotides: TGCGCCAGCAGCTTGGCCAACTACGAGCAGTACTTC. Translated: CASSLANYEQYF.

V gene TRBV28 combines with J gene TRBJ1-2; 8 nucleotides line up with TRBD1. This CDR3 is built from 14 residues. V lost 5 bases, J lost 1 base, and 3 bases stayed unmatched. Germline V gene data show CDR1 as MDHEN and CDR2 as SYDVKM. DNA for the CDR3: TGTGCCAGCAGTCCAGGACAGGGTAACTATGGCTACACCTTC. It yields the protein CASSPGQGNYGYTF.

In DNA form, the CDR3 reads TGTGCCAGCAGCCTATCAGGGCGGGTAACAGATACGCAGTATTTT. This gives the protein CASSLSGRVTDTQYF. The J gene is TRBJ2-3, the V gene TRBV7-2; D possibly uses TRBD1 or TRBD2 (5 bases each). This CDR3 comprises 15 residues. Trimming shortened V by 5 bases and J by 3 bases, and 15 bases separated the two germline ends. Germline CDR1 is SGHTA and CDR2 is FQGNSA. Together with reference TRBV7-2 and TRBJ2-3, the CDR3 gives the full variable domain: GAGVSQSPSNKVTEKGKDVELRCDPISGHTALYWYRQSLGQGLEFLIYFQGNSAPDKSGLPSDRFSAERTGGSVSTLTIQRTQQEDSAVYLCASSLSGRVTDTQYFGPGTRLTVL.

This clone was detected once. The chain recombines TRBV7-2 with TRBJ1-2; the match to TRBD1 covers 8 bases. Germline CDR1 and CDR2: SGHTA and FQGNSA. J gave up 8 bases and V 4 bases, and 6 bases lay outside the gene matches. The CDR3 loop spans 13 amino acids. Written as DNA, the CDR3 is TGTGCCAGCAGCTCTCAGGGGGCGGAAGGCTACACCTTC. Its translation is CASSSQGAEGYTF. The complete variable domain, with remaining parts taken from reference TRBV7-2 and TRBJ1-2, reads GAGVSQSPSNKVTEKGKDVELRCDPISGHTALYWYRQSLGQGLEFLIYFQGNSAPDKSGLPSDRFSAERTGGSVSTLTIQRTQQEDSAVYLCASSSQGAEGYTFGSGTRLTVV.

The genes are TRBV2 and TRBJ1-2; no clear D gene. This CDR3 spans 13 amino acids. V lost 6 bases and J lost 8, with 16 bases in between. The germline gives CDR1 SNHLY, CDR2 FYNNEI. This CDR3 is CASRADLTGGYTF. CDR3 DNA sequence: TGTGCCAGCAGGGCGGACTTGACGGGAGGCTACACCTTC.

The genes are TRBV11-2 and TRBJ2-5; D possibly matches TRBD1 or TRBD2 (5 bases each). V lost 3 bases to trimming and J lost 4 bases, with 9 bases between them. The germline V gene encodes CDR1 SGHAT and CDR2 FQNNGV. The CDR3 runs 13 residues. The CDR3 reads CASSLGGGETQYF. The CDR3 DNA sequence: TGTGCCAGCAGCTTGGGTGGGGGAGAGACCCAGTACTTC.

This chain joins TRBV6-5 and TRBJ2-7, with TRBD2 matching over 9 bases. The CDR3 covers 14 residues. Per germline, CDR1 MNHEY and CDR2 SVGAGI. V trimming: 5 bases; J trimming: 3 bases; junction bases outside the gene matches: 5. Here the CDR3 DNA reads TGTGCCAGCAGTCGGACTAGCGCCGACTACGAGCAGTACTTC. Translating gives CASSRTSADYEQYF.

This chain connects TRBV3-1 (or the pseudogene TRBV3-2) to TRBJ2-7; no clear D. The V and J ends lost 0 bases and 12 bases respectively, with 9 bases between them. Germline CDR1 is LGHDT and CDR2 is YNNKEL (reference sequence). The CDR3 consists of 11 residues. The CDR3 loop is CASSQDTQAYF. DNA of the CDR3: TGTGCCAGCAGCCAAGATACCCAGGCGTACTTC.

V and J are TRBV4-2 and TRBJ2-2; 9 bases are shared with TRBD2. This CDR3 is built from 16 residues. Germline V CDR1 and CDR2: LGHNA, YNFKEQ. With V trimmed by 0 bases and J by 5 bases, 4 bases remained unmatched. The CDR3 spells CASSQDVAGATGELFF. The CDR3 nucleotides read TGTGCCAGCAGCCAAGACGTAGCGGGAGCAACCGGGGAGCTGTTTTTT.

The rearrangement uses TRBV25-1 and TRBJ2-3, with 16 nucleotides matching TRBD2. The J segment lost 13 bases and the V segment lost 2 bases, leaving 9 bases of the junction unmatched. Germline V CDR1 and CDR2: MGHDK, SYGVNS. CDR3 length: 16 amino acids. The CDR3, as DNA: TGTGCCAGCAGTGAAGCCGGGACTAGCGGGAGGGGGTCTAAGTATTTT. It specifies CASSEAGTSGRGSKYF.

The J gene is TRBJ1-3, the V gene TRBV9, with 7 bases fitting TRBD1. The ends lost 0 bases at V and 0 bases at J; junction bases unmatched: 3. CDR3 length equals 16 residues. The germline V gene encodes CDR1 SGDLS and CDR2 YYNGEE. CDR3 sequence (DNA): TGTGCCAGCAGCGTAGGGACAGGACCCTCTGGAAACACCATATATTTT. Translating it yields CASSVGTGPSGNTIYF.

The chain has TRBV21-1 and TRBJ2-3. TRBV21-1 is assigned pseudogene status. The CDR3 spans 11 residues. CDR3 coding DNA: TGTGCCAGCAGTTTAAGAAGTACGCAGTATTTT. It encodes CASSLRSTQYF.

The CDR3, as DNA: TGTGCCAGTAGTCCGAGACAGGGGGCAACTAATGAAAAACTGTTTTTT. This sequence encodes CASSPRQGATNEKLFF. The chain links TRBV19 to TRBJ1-4; TRBD1 matches at 9 bases. With 5 bases clipped from V and 0 bases from J, the junction kept 4 bases outside the gene matches. Germline V gene sequence: CDR1 LNHDA, CDR2 SQIVND (reference sequence). This CDR3 has 16 amino acids.

The CDR3 sequence: CASSYGGKVNTEAFF. In DNA form, the CDR3 reads TGTGCCAGCAGTTACGGGGGGAAAGTGAACACTGAAGCTTTCTTT. The chain uses TRBV6-2 or TRBV6-3 and TRBJ1-1; TRBD1 might be the D (5 bases). CDR3 length equals 15 residues. Germline assignment: CDR1 MNHEY and CDR2 SVGEGT. The V end lost 2 bases, the J end lost 0 bases, and 10 bases lay between the germline ends.

The rearrangement links TRBV19 to TRBJ2-7, with 8 bases matching TRBD2. The germline gives CDR1 LNHDA, CDR2 SQIVND (reference sequence). This CDR3 has 15 amino acids. The V segment lost 5 bases and the J segment 2 bases; nucleotides outside the gene matches: 8. The CDR3 is CASSPQRERPYEQYF. The CDR3 DNA sequence: TGTGCCAGTAGTCCTCAGCGGGAGAGACCCTACGAGCAGTACTTC.

This rearrangement joins TRBV29-1 to TRBJ1-1; no definite D call. The V and J ends lost 0 bases and 9 bases respectively, with 8 bases between them. The CDR3 loop spans 11 amino acids. The germline V gene has CDR1 SQVTM and CDR2 ANQGSEA. The CDR3 spells CSVEDGYKAFF. In DNA, the CDR3 is TGCAGCGTTGAAGACGGGTATAAAGCTTTCTTT.

Only one count was recorded for this clone. The CDR3 nucleotides are TGCGCCAGCAGCTCCTCAGCCGGGACAGGGTATGGCTACACCTTC. Translating it yields CASSSSAGTGYGYTF. The V and J genes are TRBV5-1 and TRBJ1-2, with 9 nucleotides matching TRBD1. Germline CDR1 and CDR2: SGHRS and YFSETQ. V shed 3 bases, J shed 5 bases, and the junction held 8 bases outside the gene matches. CDR3 length: 15 residues.

The chain combines TRBV28 with TRBJ2-7; D is perhaps TRBD1 or TRBD2 (5 bases each). With 2 bases removed from V and 7 bases from J, the gap between germline ends came to 15 bases. This CDR3 comprises 14 residues. Germline CDR1 reads MDHEN; CDR2 reads SYDVKM. As DNA, the CDR3 is TGTGCCAGCAGTTTACCGGTGGGGGAGCGAGAGCAGTACTTC. This translates into CASSLPVGEREQYF.

V usage is TRBV7-2 and J usage is TRBJ2-5; 15 bases fit TRBD2. The V gene's germline CDR1 is SGHTA and CDR2 FQGNSA. The CDR3 totals 16 residues. With V trimmed by 1 base and J by 4 bases, 1 base remained unmatched. The CDR3 bases are TGTGCCAGCAGCTTAGGGGGACTAGCGGGAGGAGAGACCCAGTACTTC. Protein: CASSLGGLAGGETQYF.

The rearrangement uses TRBV5-1 and TRBJ2-3; a possible D gene is TRBD2 (6 bases). The CDR3 length is 15 residues. Between the trimmed V and J ends, which lost 2 bases and 2 bases, there was a span of 12 bases. Germline lookup yields CDR1 SGHRS and CDR2 YFSETQ. CDR3 DNA sequence: TGCGCCAGCAGCTTCATTAGCGGAAACACAGATACGCAGTATTTT. This encodes CASSFISGNTDTQYF. Looking up the rest from reference TRBV5-1 and TRBJ2-3 gives the full variable domain: KAGVTQTPRYLIKTRGQQVTLSCSPISGHRSVSWYQQTPGQGLQFLFEYFSETQRNKGNFPGRFSGRQFSNSRSEMNVSTLELGDSALYLCASSFISGNTDTQYFGPGTRLTVL.

This clone was seen only once. The chain uses TRBV10-2 and TRBJ1-2, with D uncertain. V lost 2 bases and J 0 bases, leaving 4 bases between the germline ends. The germline gives CDR1 WSHSY, CDR2 SAAADI. This CDR3 comprises 13 residues. DNA for the CDR3: TGCGCCAGCAGTGAGATAGCTAACTATGGCTACACCTTC. This encodes CASSEIANYGYTF.

This chain joins TRBV19 and TRBJ1-5; 7 nucleotides agree with TRBD1. The V gene's germline CDR1 is LNHDA and CDR2 SQIVND (reference sequence). The junction had 8 bases not matched to a gene; V was cut back by 5 bases and J by 7 bases. The CDR3 is 14 amino acids. The CDR3 sequence is CASSPRQGGQPQHF. CDR3 coding DNA: TGTGCCAGTAGTCCAAGACAGGGAGGACAGCCCCAGCATTTT. The variable domain in full, with the rest retrieved from reference TRBV19 and TRBJ1-5, is DGGITQSPKYLFRKEGQNVTLSCEQNLNHDAMYWYRQDPGQGLRLIYYSQIVNDFQKGDIAEGYSVSREKKESFPLTVTSAQKNPTAFYLCASSPRQGGQPQHFGDGTRLSIL.